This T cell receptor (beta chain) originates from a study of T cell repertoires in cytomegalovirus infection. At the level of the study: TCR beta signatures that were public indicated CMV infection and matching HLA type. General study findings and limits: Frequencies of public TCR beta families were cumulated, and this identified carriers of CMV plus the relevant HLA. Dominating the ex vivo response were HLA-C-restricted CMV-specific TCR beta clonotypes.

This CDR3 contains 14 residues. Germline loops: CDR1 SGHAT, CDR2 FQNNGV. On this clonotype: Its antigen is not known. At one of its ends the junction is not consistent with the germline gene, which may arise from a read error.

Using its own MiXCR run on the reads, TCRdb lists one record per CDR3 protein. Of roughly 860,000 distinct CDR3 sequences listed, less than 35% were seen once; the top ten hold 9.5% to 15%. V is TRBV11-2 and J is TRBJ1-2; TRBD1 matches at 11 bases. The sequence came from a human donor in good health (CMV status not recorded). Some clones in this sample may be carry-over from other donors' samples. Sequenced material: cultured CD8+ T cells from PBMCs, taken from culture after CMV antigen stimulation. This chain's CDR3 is CANSSRDRGFGYTF. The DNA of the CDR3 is TGTGCCAACAGCTCCCGGGACAGGGGGTTTGGCTACACCTTC.